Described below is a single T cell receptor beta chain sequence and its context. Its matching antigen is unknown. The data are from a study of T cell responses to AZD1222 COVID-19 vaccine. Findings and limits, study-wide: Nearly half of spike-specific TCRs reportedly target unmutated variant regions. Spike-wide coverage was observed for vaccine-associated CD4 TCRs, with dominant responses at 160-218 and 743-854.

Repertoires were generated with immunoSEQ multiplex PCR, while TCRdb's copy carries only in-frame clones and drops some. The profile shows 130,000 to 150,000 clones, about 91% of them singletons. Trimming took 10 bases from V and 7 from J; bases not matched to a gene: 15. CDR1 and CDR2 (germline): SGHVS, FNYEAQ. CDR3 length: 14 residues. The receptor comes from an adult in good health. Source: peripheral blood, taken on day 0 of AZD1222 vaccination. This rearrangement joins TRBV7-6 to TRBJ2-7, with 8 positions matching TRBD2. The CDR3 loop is CATGGGTVTGEQYF. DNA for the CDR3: TGTGCCACCGGGGGGGGGACCGTCACAGGGGAGCAGTACTTC.